These 18 T cell receptor beta chains share one sample of origin, sequenced in a study of T cells after yellow fever vaccination. Each CDR3 protein gets one entry after TCRdb re-called the 5' RACE reads with MiXCR. The table lists a few hundred thousand distinct CDR3 sequences, around 3.5% of them singletons. The specimen was PBMCs, collected 15 days after the yellow fever booster vaccination. The receptor set was obtained from a man aged 18 to 35 who received the YFV17D yellow fever vaccine.

This clonotype showed up many times. The chain joins TRBV5-1 to TRBJ2-2, with D possibly TRBD2 on 5 matching bases. The germline gives CDR1 SGHRS, CDR2 YFSETQ. V lost 1 base and J 7 bases, leaving 17 bases between the germline ends. This CDR3 region has 16 residues. CDR3 nucleotides: TGCGCCAGCAGCTTGCGGTTCGGGGAATCGGACGGGGAGCTGTTTTTT. Protein sequence: CASSLRFGESDGELFF.

This clonotype was recorded at least ten times. A read error may account for a junction end that differs from germline. The V and J genes are TRBV7-9 and TRBJ2-1; 11 nucleotides align to TRBD2. CDR1 is SEHNR, CDR2 FQNEAQ, per germline (reference sequence). The CDR3 extends over 15 amino acids. CDR3 nucleotides: TGTGCCAGCAGCCTAGCGGGGGGCGCTTACAATGAGCAGTTCTTC. Translated: CASSLAGGAYNEQFF.

The sample holds many counts of this clonotype. V and J are TRBV6-5 and TRBJ1-2; perhaps TRBD1 as D (6 bases). The CDR3 spans 14 residues. CDR1 is MNHEY, CDR2 SVGAGI, per germline. Trimming stripped 2 bases from V and 2 bases from J, with 9 bases between. CDR3 sequence (DNA): TGTGCCAGCAGTTACGGGGGGCCCAACTATGGCTACACCTTC. This gives the protein CASSYGGPNYGYTF.

This clonotype was counted a few times. The gene calls are TRBV5-1 and TRBJ2-5; tentative D call: TRBD2 (6 bases). CDR3 length: 15 amino acids. Trimming took 4 bases from V and 2 from J, leaving 15 bases between them. The germline V gene encodes CDR1 SGHRS and CDR2 YFSETQ. CDR3 in DNA: TGCGCCAGCAGCCCTTGGGACGGACTACAAGAGACCCAGTACTTC. Its protein product is CASSPWDGLQETQYF.

This clonotype occurred many times. The chain carries TRBV6-2 or TRBV6-3 and TRBJ1-1; D gene uncertain. The V gene lost 7 bases and the J gene lost 4 bases, with 7 bases spanning the gap. Germline V gives CDR1 MNHEY, CDR2 SVGEGT. This CDR3 is built from 11 residues. CDR3 sequence (DNA): TGTGCCAGCACTGCGTTCACTGAAGCTTTCTTT. Protein: CASTAFTEAFF.

In this sample, this clonotype turned up many times. This rearrangement joins TRBV20-1 to TRBJ1-6, with 7 bases identical to TRBD1. The CDR3 length is 13 residues. CDR1 DFQATT and CDR2 SNEGSKA come from the germline V gene (reference sequence). J lost 7 bases, V lost 6 bases, and 6 bases had no gene match. The CDR3 coding sequence is TGCAGTGCACTGGGACAGCTAAATTCACCCCTCCACTTT. Protein sequence: CSALGQLNSPLHF.

The table lists this clonotype with many counts. The chain carries TRBV7-9 and TRBJ2-1, with 8 bases fitting TRBD1. Germline V CDR1 and CDR2: SEHNR, FQNEAQ (reference sequence). Losses at the gene ends were 5 bases for V and 3 bases for J; bases not matched to a gene: 15. The CDR3 runs to 18 residues. CDR3 nucleotides: TGTGCCAGCAGCCCCAGTCCCCGGACAGGGTCGAGCTACAATGAGCAGTTCTTC. Translation: CASSPSPRTGSSYNEQFF.

This clonotype has a count of ten or more. J is TRBJ2-2 and V is TRBV7-9, with D tentatively TRBD2 (5 bases). This CDR3 is built from 15 residues. CDR1 and CDR2 (germline): SEHNR, FQNEAQ (reference sequence). V lost 5 bases to trimming and J lost 5 bases, with 15 bases between them. In nucleotides, the CDR3 is TGTGCCAGCAGCCTGTCGGGAAGATATACCGGGGAGCTGTTTTTT. Residues: CASSLSGRYTGELFF. The full variable domain, its missing parts supplied by reference TRBV7-9 and TRBJ2-2, is DTGVSQNPRHKITKRGQNVTFRCDPISEHNRLYWYRQTLGQGPEFLTYFQNEAQLEKSRLLSDRFSAERPKGSFSTLEIQRTEQGDSAMYLCASSLSGRYTGELFFGEGSRLTVL.

Many counts were recorded for this clonotype. The rearrangement joins TRBV4-2 to TRBJ2-1, with TRBD2 identical over 12 bases. In germline, CDR1 is LGHNA, CDR2 YNFKEQ. The CDR3 has 16 residues. The V gene end was trimmed by 2 bases and the J gene end by 6 bases; junction bases not matched to a gene: 5. The CDR3 DNA reads as TGTGCCAGCAGCCAATTCCCGGGACTAGCGGGCAATGAGCAGTTCTTC. Protein: CASSQFPGLAGNEQFF.

This clonotype was counted ten times or more. The chain recombines TRBV5-5 with TRBJ2-3, with D perhaps assigned TRBD1 or TRBD2 (6 bases each). V lost 4 bases and J lost 12, with 15 bases in between. This CDR3 region has 12 residues. Germline CDR1 is SGHKS and CDR2 is YYEKEE (reference sequence). The CDR3 loop reads CASSRDKGGQYF. CDR3 coding DNA: TGTGCCAGCAGCCGCGACAAGGGGGGTCAGTATTTT.

The chain joins TRBV5-4 to TRBJ2-5; D possibly matches TRBD1 or TRBD2 (5 bases each). The CDR3 is 16 amino acids. Germline V lookup: CDR1 SGHNT, CDR2 YYREEE (reference sequence). V lost 4 bases and J 3 bases, leaving 19 bases between the germline ends. The CDR3 sequence is CASSPPGSMGEETQYF. The DNA of the CDR3 is TGTGCCAGCAGCCCCCCCGGTTCGATGGGGGAAGAGACCCAGTACTTC.

This clonotype has a count of ten or more. The genes are TRBV12-3 or TRBV12-4 and TRBJ1-1, with TRBD1 as a possible D gene (6 bases). V was shortened by 6 bases and J by 8 bases, with 22 bases between the two germline ends. The CDR3 is 15 residues long. The CDR3, as DNA: TGTGCCAGCAGATCCAGGGGCGAGGGCGTGGTAGAAGCTTTCTTT. Its translation: CASRSRGEGVVEAFF.

This clonotype was seen at least ten times. CDR3 loop: CASSMQPGTGGDTQYF. The CDR3 DNA is TGCGCCAGCAGCATGCAACCCGGGACAGGGGGAGATACGCAGTATTTT. V usage is TRBV5-1 and J usage is TRBJ2-3; 11 bases are shared with TRBD1. V gave up 4 bases and J gave up 5 bases; unmatched junction bases: 9. CDR1 SGHRS and CDR2 YFSETQ come from the germline V gene. The CDR3 has 16 amino acids. Complete variable domain (other parts from reference TRBV5-1 and TRBJ2-3): KAGVTQTPRYLIKTRGQQVTLSCSPISGHRSVSWYQQTPGQGLQFLFEYFSETQRNKGNFPGRFSGRQFSNSRSEMNVSTLELGDSALYLCASSMQPGTGGDTQYFGPGTRLTVL.

The chain recombines TRBV6-5 with TRBJ1-6, with a possible D match to TRBD1 (6 bases). The CDR3 contains 17 residues. Germline assignment: CDR1 MNHEY and CDR2 SVGAGI. V was cut by 7 bases and J by 13 bases, with 29 bases left in between. The CDR3 protein is CASTNKWTELRFGPLHF. The CDR3, as DNA: TGTGCCAGCACCAATAAATGGACAGAGCTAAGGTTCGGGCCCCTCCACTTT.

This clonotype was seen only a few times. The chain recombines TRBV11-3 with TRBJ1-1, with 8 bases fitting TRBD1. V gave up 5 bases and J gave up 6 bases; unmatched junction bases: 5. The CDR3 is made up of 13 amino acids. CDR1 is SGHNT and CDR2 is YENEEA in the germline V gene. The CDR3 reads CASSIRQGSEAFF. The DNA for the CDR3 is TGTGCCAGCAGCATAAGACAGGGGTCTGAAGCTTTCTTT. Filled out from reference TRBV11-3 and TRBJ1-1, the complete variable domain reads EAGVVQSPRYKIIEKKQPVAFWCNPISGHNTLYWYLQNLGQGPELLIRYENEEAVDDSQLPKDRFSAERLKGVDSTLKIQPAELGDSAVYLCASSIRQGSEAFFGQGTRLTVV.

The chain combines TRBV5-6 with TRBJ2-7, with D maybe TRBD1 (6 bases). Germline V CDR1 and CDR2: SGHDT, YYEEEE. The CDR3 covers 14 residues. V lost 2 bases to trimming and J lost 0 bases, with 9 bases between them. The CDR3 DNA follows: TGTGCCAGCAGCTTCTCGGGACACTCCTACGAGCAGTACTTC. Protein sequence: CASSFSGHSYEQYF.

Of note for this clonotype: A much larger clone sits a single nucleotide away, making a read error possible. V gene TRBV12-3 or TRBV12-4 combines with J gene TRBJ2-2; D gene unclear. The CDR3 runs 16 residues. The CDR3 here is CASSFREIPNTVELFF. CDR3 nucleotides: TGTGCCAGCAGTTTCCGAGAGATCCCCAACACCGTGGAGCTGTTTTTT.

In its sample, this clonotype was seen many times. The chain uses TRBV4-3 and TRBJ2-1; 10 nucleotides agree with TRBD2. CDR1 and CDR2 from the germline V gene are LGHNA and YSLEER. The CDR3 consists of 18 residues. Losses at the gene ends were 0 bases for V and 9 bases for J; bases not matched to a gene: 14. The CDR3 nucleotides read TGCGCCAGCAGCCAAGAAGGGCTCGTGAGCGGGGGGGCGATTGAGCAGTTCTTC. This sequence encodes CASSQEGLVSGGAIEQFF.